Shown below are 14 T cell receptor beta chains from a single sample sequenced in a study of CD8+ T cells in alopecia areata. The sequencing template was cDNA reverse transcribed from extracted RNA. The repertoire was sequenced with immunoSEQ multiplex PCR; TCRdb's copy has only in-frame clones and lacks some. The repertoire consists of approximately 98,000 clones, with around 59% occurring once and the leading ten covering roughly 20%. Sequenced input: CD8+ T cells sorted from blood. The receptors were sampled from a human donor in good health.

The V gene is TRBV4-3, the J gene TRBJ1-5; D is unclear. Trimming cost V 0 bases and J 6 bases, with 9 bases left between them. Per the germline V gene, CDR1 is LGHNA and CDR2 is YSLEER. The CDR3 covers 14 residues. In nucleotides, the CDR3 is TGCGCCAGCAGCCAAGATTTGGGTAGTCAGCCCCAGCATTTT. Its protein is CASSQDLGSQPQHF.

This clone came up once. This chain joins TRBV30 and TRBJ1-1; no firm D call. Trimming shortened V by 2 bases and J by 1 base, and 8 bases separated the two germline ends. This CDR3 is built from 13 residues. Germline lookup yields CDR1 GTSNPN and CDR2 SVGIG (reference sequence). The CDR3 here is CAWSIYGNTEAFF. CDR3 sequence (DNA): TGTGCCTGGAGTATCTACGGGAACACTGAAGCTTTCTTT.

The rearrangement links TRBV7-8 to TRBJ2-5, with D unresolved. The CDR3 spans 15 residues. CDR1 and CDR2 from the germline V gene are SGHVS and FQNEAQ. V shed 5 bases and J shed 2 bases, with 15 bases lying between them. CDR3 coding DNA: TGTGCCAGCAGCGGTCCCAGTTACCCGCAAGAGACCCAGTACTTC. It codes for CASSGPSYPQETQYF.

This clone was found a few times. The chain is built from TRBV23-1 and TRBJ2-6, with 8 bases identical to TRBD1. TRBV23-1 falls under the ORF class, with uncertain function. V lost 2 bases to trimming and J lost 0 bases; unmatched junction nucleotides: 12. CDR3 size: 20 residues. CDR3 in DNA: TGCGCCAGCAGTCAAAACCCGGACAGGGCCGCCGTCTCTGGGGCCAACGTCCTGACTTTC. Encoded protein: CASSQNPDRAAVSGANVLTF.

This clone was recorded at least ten times. This rearrangement joins TRBV5-1 to TRBJ1-1; maybe TRBD1 (5 bases). The length of the CDR3 is 16 residues. V lost 0 bases to trimming and J lost 0 bases, with 12 bases between them. Germline V gene lookup returns CDR1 SGHRS and CDR2 YFSETQ. For the CDR3, the DNA is TGCGCCAGCAGCTTGGCGCCGTGGGGACTGAACACTGAAGCTTTCTTT. Its translation is CASSLAPWGLNTEAFF.

The V and J genes are TRBV7-9 and TRBJ2-1; 8 bases are shared with TRBD2. Unmatched junction bases numbered 11, after V lost 2 bases and J lost 2 bases. The CDR3 is 18 amino acids. Looked up from germline, CDR1 is SEHNR and CDR2 is FQNEAQ (reference sequence). The CDR3 spells CASSLQSGGPPTYNEQFF. The CDR3 DNA follows: TGTGCCAGCAGCTTACAGTCGGGGGGGCCCCCCACCTACAATGAGCAGTTCTTC.

This clone was counted between two and nine times. V gene TRBV11-2 combines with J gene TRBJ2-7; the D gene is possibly TRBD2 (6 bases). V lost 4 bases, J lost 4 bases, and 17 bases lay in between. The germline V gene has CDR1 SGHAT and CDR2 FQNNGV. The CDR3 covers 15 residues. CDR3 in amino acids: CASSWEAGRGYEQYF. CDR3 DNA: TGTGCCAGCAGCTGGGAAGCGGGCCGTGGGTACGAGCAGTACTTC.

This sequence joins TRBV30 and TRBJ2-2; 7 nucleotides align to TRBD1. The CDR3 contains 16 residues. The germline V gene has CDR1 GTSNPN and CDR2 SVGIG (reference sequence). V lost 0 bases, J lost 5 bases, and 9 bases stayed unmatched. In DNA, the CDR3 is TGTGCCTGGAGTGTGGGGGACAGTGTATCTACCGGGGAGCTGTTTTTT. It is translated as CAWSVGDSVSTGELFF.

CDR3 bases: TGTGCCAGCAGCTTAGCCGGGGAGCTGTTTTTT. This gives the protein CASSLAGELFF. The rearrangement uses TRBV13 and TRBJ2-2; the D is unclear. Trimming shortened V by 1 base and J by 6 bases, and 0 bases separated the two germline ends. The CDR3 is 11 amino acids. Germline V gene sequence: CDR1 PRHDT, CDR2 FYEKMQ (reference sequence).

The rearrangement uses TRBV19 and TRBJ2-1; weak D call: TRBD1 (5 bases). The germline V gene has CDR1 LNHDA and CDR2 SQIVND (reference sequence). V was cut by 5 bases and J by 7 bases, with 9 bases left in between. The CDR3 sequence is 12 residues long. CDR3 amino acids: CASSRAGNEQFF. CDR3 DNA sequence: TGTGCCAGTAGTCGGGCAGGGAATGAGCAGTTCTTC.

The chain links TRBV4-1 to TRBJ1-2; TRBD1 is a possible D gene (6 bases). The V end was cut by 0 bases, the J end by 4 bases, with 18 bases between. The CDR3 extends over 17 amino acids. Germline V gene lookup returns CDR1 MGHRA and CDR2 YSYEKL. The CDR3 spells CASSQDERQGIFYGYTF. The CDR3 DNA follows: TGCGCCAGCAGCCAAGATGAACGGCAGGGGATTTTCTATGGCTACACCTTC.

The genes are TRBV2 and TRBJ2-3; no definite D call. Germline CDR1 reads SNHLY; CDR2 reads FYNNEI. Trimming took 7 bases from V and 1 from J, leaving 6 bases between them. This CDR3 is built from 12 residues. CDR3 sequence: CASMSRTDTQYF. The CDR3, as DNA: TGTGCCAGCATGAGCCGCACAGATACGCAGTATTTT.

The rearrangement links TRBV29-1 to TRBJ1-1; D gene uncertain. This CDR3 contains 13 residues. Germline CDR1 reads SQVTM; CDR2 reads ANQGSEA. Trimming removed 8 bases at V and 0 bases at J, with 13 bases between. This CDR3 reads CSIFGGLNTEAFF. The CDR3 DNA is TGCAGCATATTCGGAGGTTTGAACACTGAAGCTTTCTTT. The whole variable domain, remainder taken from reference TRBV29-1 and TRBJ1-1, is SAVISQKPSRDICQRGTSLTIQCQVDSQVTMMFWYRQQPGQSLTLIATANQGSEATYESGFVIDKFPISRPNLTFSTLTVSNMSPEDSSIYLCSIFGGLNTEAFFGQGTRLTVV.

This clone was picked up one time. The rearrangement uses TRBV4-1 and TRBJ2-7, with 10 bases identical to TRBD1. V shed 1 base, J shed 2 bases, and the junction held 5 bases outside the gene matches. The CDR3 length is 16 residues. CDR1 and CDR2 (germline): MGHRA, YSYEKL. The chain's CDR3 is CASSQVFGTGAYEQYF. DNA of the CDR3: TGCGCCAGCAGCCAAGTTTTCGGGACAGGGGCCTACGAGCAGTACTTC.